The present T cell receptor (beta chain) was sequenced within a study of blood T cell repertoires in COVID-19. Overall study context: Whether acute or convalescent, the COVID-19 samples came from the United States, Italy and Spain. T cells, B-cell-depleted T cells, or PBMCs provided the cDNA or gDNA that served as material.

This CDR3 has 14 residues. The V gene lost 2 bases and the J gene lost 11 bases, with 14 bases spanning the gap. The germline CDR1 and CDR2 sequences are SGHDT and YYEEEE. Source study methods: For nucleated cells, counts were estimated from reference gene primer amplification. Data came from immunoSEQ multiplex PCR; TCRdb stores just in-frame clones and leaves some out. The V and J calls and clone size come from that table; D and trimming were worked out from the DNA. The sample contains roughly 280,000 clones, 86% of which appear only once. This receptor was identified in a young man with active or convalescent COVID-19. Sequencing was carried out using peripheral blood. The chain links TRBV5-6 to TRBJ1-6; D may be TRBD1 (6 bases). The CDR3, as DNA: TGTGCCAGCAGCTTTGGGCAGGGGCCTACACCCCTCCACTTT. Residues: CASSFGQGPTPLHF.